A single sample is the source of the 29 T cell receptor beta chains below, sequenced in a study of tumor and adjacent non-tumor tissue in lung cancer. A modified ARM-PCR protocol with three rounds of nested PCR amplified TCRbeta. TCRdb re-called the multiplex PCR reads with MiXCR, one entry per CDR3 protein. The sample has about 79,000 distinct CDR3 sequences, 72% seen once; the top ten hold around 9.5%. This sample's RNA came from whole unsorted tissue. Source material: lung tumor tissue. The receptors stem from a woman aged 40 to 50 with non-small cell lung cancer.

The CDR3 nucleotides read TGTGCCAGCAGTAGCAGAGGGAGCACCTACAATGAGCAGTTCTTC. It specifies CASSSRGSTYNEQFF. The chain employs TRBV28 and TRBJ2-1; D might be TRBD2 (5 bases). The ends were cut back, 5 bases at V and 2 bases at J, with 13 bases in the middle. The V gene's germline CDR1 is MDHEN and CDR2 SYDVKM. The CDR3 loop spans 15 amino acids. Using reference TRBV28 and TRBJ2-1 for the parts outside the CDR3, the full variable domain is DVKVTQSSRYLVKRTGEKVFLECVQDMDHENMFWYRQDPGLGLRLIYFSYDVKMKEKGDIPEGYSVSREKKERFSLILESASTNQTSMYLCASSSRGSTYNEQFFGPGTRLTVL.

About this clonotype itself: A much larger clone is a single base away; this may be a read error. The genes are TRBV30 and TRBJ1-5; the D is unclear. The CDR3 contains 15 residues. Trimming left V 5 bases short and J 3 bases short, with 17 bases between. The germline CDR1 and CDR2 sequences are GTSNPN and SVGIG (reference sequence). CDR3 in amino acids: CAWEERGAYNQPQHF. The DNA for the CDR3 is TGTGCCTGGGAGGAACGGGGTGCGTACAATCAGCCCCAGCATTTT.

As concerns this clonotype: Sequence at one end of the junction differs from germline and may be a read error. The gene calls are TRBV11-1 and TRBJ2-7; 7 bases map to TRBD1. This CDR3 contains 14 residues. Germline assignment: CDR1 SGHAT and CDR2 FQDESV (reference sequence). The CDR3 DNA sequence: TGTGCCAGCAGTTTAGAGACAGGGACCTACGTGCAATACTTC. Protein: CASSLETGTYVQYF.

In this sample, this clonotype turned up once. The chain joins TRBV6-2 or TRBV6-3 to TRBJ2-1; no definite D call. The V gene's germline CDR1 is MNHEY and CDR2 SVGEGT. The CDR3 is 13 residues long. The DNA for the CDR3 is TGTGTCAGTAGTTCCAGCGAGACCAATGAGCAGTTCTTC. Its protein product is CVSSSSETNEQFF.

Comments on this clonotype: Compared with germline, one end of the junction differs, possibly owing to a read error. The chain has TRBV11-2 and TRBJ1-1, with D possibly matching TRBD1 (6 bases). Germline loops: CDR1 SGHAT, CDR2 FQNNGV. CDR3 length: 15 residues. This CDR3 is CASCLPSGGGTKVFF. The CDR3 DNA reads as TGTGCCAGCTGCTTACCCTCGGGGGGGGGCACTAAAGTTTTCTTT.

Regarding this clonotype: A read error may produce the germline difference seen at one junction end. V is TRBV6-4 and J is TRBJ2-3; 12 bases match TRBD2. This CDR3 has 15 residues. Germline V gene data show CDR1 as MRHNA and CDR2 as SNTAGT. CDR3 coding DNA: TGTGCCAGCAGCGCGACTAGCGGGGGTTTAGAAACGCGGTATTTT. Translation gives CASSATSGGLETRYF.

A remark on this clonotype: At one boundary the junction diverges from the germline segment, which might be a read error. CDR3 sequence reads: CASRPGQGTGQCF. Written as DNA, the CDR3 is TGTGCCAGCAGACCGGGACAGGGAACCGGGCAGTGCTTC. The V call is TRBV12-3 or TRBV12-4, the J call TRBJ2-7; 9 nucleotides line up with TRBD1. CDR3 length: 13 amino acids.

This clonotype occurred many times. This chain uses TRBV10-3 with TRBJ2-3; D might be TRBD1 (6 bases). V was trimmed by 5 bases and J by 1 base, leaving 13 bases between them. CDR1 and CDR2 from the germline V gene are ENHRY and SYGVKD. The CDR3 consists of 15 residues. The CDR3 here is CAISRDTFRTDTQYF. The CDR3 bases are TGTGCCATCAGTAGGGACACCTTTCGCACAGATACGCAGTATTTT.

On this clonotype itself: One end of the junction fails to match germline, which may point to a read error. The CDR3 DNA is TGTGCCAACACGGGCAGGCGAATCTACGAACAGTACTTC. Residues: CANTGRRIYEQYF. The rearrangement uses TRBV2 and TRBJ2-7; D is unclear. Germline CDR1 is SNHLY and CDR2 is FYNNEI. This CDR3 spans 13 amino acids.

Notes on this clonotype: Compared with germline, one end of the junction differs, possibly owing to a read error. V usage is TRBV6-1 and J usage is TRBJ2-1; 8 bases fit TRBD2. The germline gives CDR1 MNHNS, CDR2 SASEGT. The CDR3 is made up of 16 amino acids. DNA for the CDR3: TGTGTCAGCAGTGACGGGGGGGCCGGGTCGTACAATGCGCAGTTCTTC. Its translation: CVSSDGGAGSYNAQFF.

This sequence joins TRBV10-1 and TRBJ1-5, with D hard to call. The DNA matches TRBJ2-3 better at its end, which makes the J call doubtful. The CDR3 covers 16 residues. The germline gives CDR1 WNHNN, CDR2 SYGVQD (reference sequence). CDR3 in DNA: TGCGCCAGCAGTGATTTCACAGCTTATTTGAATCAGCCCCAGTATTTT. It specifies CASSDFTAYLNQPQYF.

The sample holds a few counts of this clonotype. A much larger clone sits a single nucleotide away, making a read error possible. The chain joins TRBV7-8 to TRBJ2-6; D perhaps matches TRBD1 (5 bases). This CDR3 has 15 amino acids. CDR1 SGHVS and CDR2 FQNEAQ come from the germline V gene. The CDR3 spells CASSYPLGRANVPTF. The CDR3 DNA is TGTGCCAGCAGCTACCCGCTAGGCAGGGCCAACGTCCCGACTTTC.

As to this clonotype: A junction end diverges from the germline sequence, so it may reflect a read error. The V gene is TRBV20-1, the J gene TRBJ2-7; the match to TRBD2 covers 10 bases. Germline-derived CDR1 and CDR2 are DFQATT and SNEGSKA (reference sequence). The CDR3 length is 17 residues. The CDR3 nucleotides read TGCAGTGCCCTAATGACTAGCGGGCTAACCCGTTTTACCGAGGAGTACTTC. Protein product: CSALMTSGLTRFTEEYF.

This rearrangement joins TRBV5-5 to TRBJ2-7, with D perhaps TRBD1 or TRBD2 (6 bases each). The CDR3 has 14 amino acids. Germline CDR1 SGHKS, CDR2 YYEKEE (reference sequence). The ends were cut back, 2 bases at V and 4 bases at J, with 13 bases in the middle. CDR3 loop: CASSFGGGTYEQYF. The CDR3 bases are TGTGCCAGCAGCTTTGGAGGGGGAACGTACGAGCAGTACTTC.

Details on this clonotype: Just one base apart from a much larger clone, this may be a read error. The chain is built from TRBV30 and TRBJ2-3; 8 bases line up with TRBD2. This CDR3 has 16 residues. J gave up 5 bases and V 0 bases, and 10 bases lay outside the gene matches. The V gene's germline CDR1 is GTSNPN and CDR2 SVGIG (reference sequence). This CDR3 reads CAWSVGVAGKKDTQYF. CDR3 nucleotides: TGTGCCTGGAGTGTAGGAGTAGCGGGAAAGAAAGATACGCAGTATTTT.

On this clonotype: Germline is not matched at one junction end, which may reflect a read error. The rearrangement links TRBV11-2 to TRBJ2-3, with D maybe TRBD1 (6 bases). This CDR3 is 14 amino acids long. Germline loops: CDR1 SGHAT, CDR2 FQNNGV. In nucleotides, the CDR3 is TGTACCAGTAGCCACACGGGCACGGACAGTAAGCAGTATTTT. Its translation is CTSSHTGTDSKQYF.

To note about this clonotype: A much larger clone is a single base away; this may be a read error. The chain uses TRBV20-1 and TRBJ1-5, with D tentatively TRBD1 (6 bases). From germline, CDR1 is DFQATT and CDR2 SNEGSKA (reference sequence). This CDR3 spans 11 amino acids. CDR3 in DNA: TGCGGTGCTAAGGGGGGGCAGCCCCAGCATTTT. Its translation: CGAKGGQPQHF.

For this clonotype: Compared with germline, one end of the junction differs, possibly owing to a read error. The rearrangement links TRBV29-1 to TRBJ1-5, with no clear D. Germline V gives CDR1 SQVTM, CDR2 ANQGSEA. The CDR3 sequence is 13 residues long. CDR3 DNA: TGCAGCGTTGTGAGGGCTCCTAATCAGCCTCAGCGTTTT. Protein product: CSVVRAPNQPQRF.

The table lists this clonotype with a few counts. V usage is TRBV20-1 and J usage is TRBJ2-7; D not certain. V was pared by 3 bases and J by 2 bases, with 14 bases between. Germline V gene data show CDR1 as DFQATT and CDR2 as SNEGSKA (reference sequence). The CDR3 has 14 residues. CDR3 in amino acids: CSASSERYPYEQYF. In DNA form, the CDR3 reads TGCAGTGCTAGCTCGGAGCGTTACCCCTACGAGCAGTACTTC.

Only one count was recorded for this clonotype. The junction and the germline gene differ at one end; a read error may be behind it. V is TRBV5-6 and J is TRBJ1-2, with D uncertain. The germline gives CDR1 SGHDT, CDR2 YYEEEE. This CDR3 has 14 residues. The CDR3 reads CGSSWTGPNYGYTF. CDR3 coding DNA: TGTGGCAGCAGCTGGACGGGTCCTAACTATGGCTACACCTTC.

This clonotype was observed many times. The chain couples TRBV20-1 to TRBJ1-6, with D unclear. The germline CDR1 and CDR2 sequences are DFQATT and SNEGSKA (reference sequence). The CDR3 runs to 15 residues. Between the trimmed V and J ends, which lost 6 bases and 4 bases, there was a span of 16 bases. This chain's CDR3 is CSARNRAGYNSPLHF. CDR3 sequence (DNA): TGCAGTGCAAGAAACCGAGCAGGTTATAATTCACCCCTCCACTTT.

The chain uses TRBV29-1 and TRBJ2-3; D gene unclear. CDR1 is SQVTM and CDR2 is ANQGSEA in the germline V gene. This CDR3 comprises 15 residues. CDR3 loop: CTYAAREVGTDTQYF. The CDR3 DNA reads TGCACCTATGCGGCGAGAGAGGTCGGGACAGATACGCAGTATTTT.

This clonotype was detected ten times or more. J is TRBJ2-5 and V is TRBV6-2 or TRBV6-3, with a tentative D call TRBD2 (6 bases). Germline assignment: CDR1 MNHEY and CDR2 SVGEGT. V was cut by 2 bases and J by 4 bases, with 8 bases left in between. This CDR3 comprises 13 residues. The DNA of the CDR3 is TGTGCCAGCAGTTACGGGGAGGCAGAGACCCAGTACTTC. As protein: CASSYGEAETQYF.

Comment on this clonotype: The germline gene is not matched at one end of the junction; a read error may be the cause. CDR3 in amino acids: CASGFGQLKFF. The CDR3 region has the DNA TGTGCCAGCGGTTTCGGACAGCTAAAGTTCTTC. The chain recombines TRBV12-3 or TRBV12-4 with TRBJ2-1; a weak D match, TRBD1 (6 bases). The CDR3 contains 11 residues.

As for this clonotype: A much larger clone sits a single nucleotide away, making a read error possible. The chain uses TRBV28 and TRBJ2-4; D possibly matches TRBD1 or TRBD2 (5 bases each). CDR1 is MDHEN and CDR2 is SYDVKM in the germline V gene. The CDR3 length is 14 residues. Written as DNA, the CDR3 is TGTGTCTCAGGGCCCTCGGGGGCCAAAAACATTCAGTACTTC. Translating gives CVSGPSGAKNIQYF.

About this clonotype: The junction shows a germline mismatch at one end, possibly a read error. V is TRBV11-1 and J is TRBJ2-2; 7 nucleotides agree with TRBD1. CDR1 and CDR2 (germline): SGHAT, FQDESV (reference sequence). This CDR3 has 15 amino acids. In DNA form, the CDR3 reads TGTGCCAACAGCAAAAGGGATAGGGGGCCCGGGGAGCTGTTTTTT. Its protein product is CANSKRDRGPGELFF.

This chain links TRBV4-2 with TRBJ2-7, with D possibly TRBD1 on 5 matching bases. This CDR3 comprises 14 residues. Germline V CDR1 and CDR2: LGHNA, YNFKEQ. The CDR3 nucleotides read TGTGTCAGTAGCCAAGGGGCGAGACACTCAGACGCCTACTTC. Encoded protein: CVSSQGARHSDAYF.

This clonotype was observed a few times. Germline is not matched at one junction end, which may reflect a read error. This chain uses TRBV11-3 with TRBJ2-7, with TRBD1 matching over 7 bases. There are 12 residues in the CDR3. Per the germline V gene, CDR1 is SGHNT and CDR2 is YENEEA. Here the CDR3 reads CASSPTGCEQYF. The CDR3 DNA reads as TGTGCCAGCAGCCCGACAGGGTGTGAGCAATACTTC.

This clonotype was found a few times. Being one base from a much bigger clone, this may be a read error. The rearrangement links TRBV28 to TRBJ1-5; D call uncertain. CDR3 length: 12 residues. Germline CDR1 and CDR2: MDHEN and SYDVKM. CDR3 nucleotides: TGTGCCAGCAGTTTGGGTCGCCAGCTCCAGCATTTT. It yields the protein CASSLGRQLQHF.